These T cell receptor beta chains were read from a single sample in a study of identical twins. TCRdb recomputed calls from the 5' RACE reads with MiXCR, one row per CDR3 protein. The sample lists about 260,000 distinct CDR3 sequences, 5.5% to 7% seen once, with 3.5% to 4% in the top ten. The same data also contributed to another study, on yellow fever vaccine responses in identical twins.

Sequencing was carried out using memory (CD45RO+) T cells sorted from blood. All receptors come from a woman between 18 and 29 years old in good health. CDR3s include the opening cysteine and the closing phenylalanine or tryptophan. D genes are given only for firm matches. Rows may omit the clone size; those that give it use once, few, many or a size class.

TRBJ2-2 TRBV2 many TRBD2 CASRKLAGGGTGELFF TGTGCCAGCAGGAAACTAGCGGGAGGGGGCACCGGGGAGCTGTTTTTT
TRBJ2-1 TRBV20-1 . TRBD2 CSAPLAGGQNEQFF TGCAGTGCTCCACTTGCGGGGGGGCAGAATGAGCAGTTCTTC
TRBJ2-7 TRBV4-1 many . CASSPGMAAYEQYF TGCGCCAGCAGCCCTGGGATGGCGGCCTACGAGCAGTACTTC
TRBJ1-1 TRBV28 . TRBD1 CASSTSGTGNTEAFF TGTGCCAGCAGTACCAGCGGGACAGGGAACACTGAAGCTTTCTTT
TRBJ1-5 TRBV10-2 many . CASGSSQPQHF TGCGCCAGCGGCAGTTCTCAGCCCCAGCATTTT
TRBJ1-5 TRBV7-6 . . CASSQGPTGNQPQHF TGTGCCAGCAGCCAGGGACCTACCGGGAATCAGCCCCAGCATTTT
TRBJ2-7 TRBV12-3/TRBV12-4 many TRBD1 CASSFDRDYEQYF TGTGCCAGCAGTTTCGACAGGGACTACGAGCAGTACTTC
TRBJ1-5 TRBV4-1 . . CASSQADRGVQPQHF TGCGCCAGCAGCCAGGCCGACAGAGGGGTGCAGCCCCAGCATTTT
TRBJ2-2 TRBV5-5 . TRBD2 CASSSQGLAGPNTGELFF TGTGCCAGCAGCTCACAGGGACTAGCGGGGCCGAACACCGGGGAGCTGTTTTTT
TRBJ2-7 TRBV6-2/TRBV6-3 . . CASSWFHEQYF TGTGCCAGCAGTTGGTTCCACGAGCAGTACTTC
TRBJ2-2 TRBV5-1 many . CASSSVEGNTGELFF TGCGCCAGCAGCTCCGTGGAAGGGAACACCGGGGAGCTGTTTTTT
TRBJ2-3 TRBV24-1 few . CATSEKGASTDTQYF TGTGCCACCAGTGAAAAGGGTGCAAGCACAGATACGCAGTATTTT
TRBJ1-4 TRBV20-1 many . CSAWTALNEKLFF TGCAGTGCTTGGACTGCGCTTAATGAAAAACTGTTTTTT
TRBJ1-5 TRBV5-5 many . CASSLQGRSNQPQHF TGTGCCAGCAGCCTCCAGGGAAGGAGCAATCAGCCCCAGCATTTT
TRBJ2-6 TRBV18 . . CASSPLAGQLSGANVLTF TGTGCCAGCTCACCACTGGCGGGACAGCTCTCTGGGGCCAACGTCCTGACTTTC
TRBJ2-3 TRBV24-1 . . CATSDTGITDTQYF TGTGCCACCAGTGATACGGGAATCACAGATACGCAGTATTTT
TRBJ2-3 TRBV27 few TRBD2 CASSLAGGLTDTQYF TGTGCCAGCAGTCTAGCGGGGGGACTCACAGATACGCAGTATTTT
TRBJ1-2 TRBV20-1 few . CSAREMGELNYGYTF TGCAGTGCTAGAGAAATGGGAGAGCTCAACTATGGCTACACCTTC
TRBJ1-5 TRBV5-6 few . CASSRRGAGQPQHF TGTGCCAGCAGCAGAAGGGGGGCCGGTCAGCCCCAGCATTTT
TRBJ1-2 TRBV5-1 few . CASSLGYPGHYGYTF TGCGCCAGCAGCTTGGGATACCCGGGTCACTATGGCTACACCTTC
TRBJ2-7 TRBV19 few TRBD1 CASSTGTGGYEQYF TGTGCCAGTAGTACCGGGACAGGGGGCTACGAGCAGTACTTC
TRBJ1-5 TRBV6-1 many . CASRDQGSQQPQHF TGTGCCAGCAGGGACCAGGGGTCCCAACAGCCCCAGCATTTT
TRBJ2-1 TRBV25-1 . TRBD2 CASSGPSGRAFNEQFF TGTGCCAGCAGTGGACCTAGCGGGAGGGCCTTTAATGAGCAGTTCTTC
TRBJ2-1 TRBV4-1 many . CASSQVDLGFSYNEQFF TGCGCCAGCAGCCAAGTTGATCTGGGCTTTTCCTACAATGAGCAGTTCTTC
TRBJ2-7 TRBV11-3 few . CASSSSYEGRYEQYF TGTGCCAGCAGCTCCTCCTACGAAGGGAGATACGAGCAGTACTTC
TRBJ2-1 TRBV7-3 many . CASSLMGRGFDNEQFF TGTGCCAGCAGCTTAATGGGCAGGGGCTTCGACAATGAGCAGTTCTTC
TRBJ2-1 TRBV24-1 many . CATAKPGEINNEQFF TGTGCCACTGCCAAACCAGGGGAAATCAACAATGAGCAGTTCTTC
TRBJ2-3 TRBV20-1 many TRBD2 CSPRAGVTDTQYF TGCAGTCCACGAGCGGGAGTCACAGATACGCAGTATTTT
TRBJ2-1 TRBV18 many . CASSPPGKSYNEQFF TGTGCCAGCTCACCACCGGGAAAGTCCTACAATGAGCAGTTCTTC
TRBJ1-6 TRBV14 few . CASSRGRYNSPLHF TGTGCCAGCAGCCGAGGACGGTATAATTCACCCCTCCACTTT
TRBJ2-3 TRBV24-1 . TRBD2 CATSDPSGGSTDTQYF TGTGCCACCAGTGACCCTAGCGGGGGCAGCACAGATACGCAGTATTTT
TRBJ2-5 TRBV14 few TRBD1 CASSPGTGVYQETQYF TGTGCCAGCAGCCCTGGGACAGGGGTGTACCAAGAGACCCAGTACTTC
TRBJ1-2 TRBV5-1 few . CASSLDGTSSNYGYTF TGCGCCAGCAGCTTGGACGGGACATCCTCTAACTATGGCTACACCTTC
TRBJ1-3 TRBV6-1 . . CASSLGFSGNTIYF TGTGCCAGCAGTCTAGGGTTCTCTGGAAACACCATATATTTT
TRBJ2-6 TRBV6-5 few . CASSFDSGANVLTF TGTGCCAGCAGTTTTGACTCTGGGGCCAACGTCCTGACTTTC
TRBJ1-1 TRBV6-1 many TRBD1 CASSEVWDRHMNTEAFF TGTGCCAGCAGTGAAGTCTGGGACAGGCACATGAACACTGAAGCTTTCTTT
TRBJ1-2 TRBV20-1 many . CSAPEYTDYGYTF TGCAGTGCCCCCGAGTACACGGACTATGGCTACACCTTC
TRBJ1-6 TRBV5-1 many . CASSPRDPDNSPLHF TGCGCCAGCAGCCCGCGGGACCCGGATAATTCACCCCTCCACTTT
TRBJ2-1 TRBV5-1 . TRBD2 CASRSSGGNNEQFF TGCGCCAGCAGATCTAGCGGGGGGAACAATGAGCAGTTCTTC
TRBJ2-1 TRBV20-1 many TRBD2 CSARRELDEQFF TGCAGTGCTAGGCGGGAGTTAGATGAGCAGTTCTTC
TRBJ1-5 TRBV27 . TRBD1 CASSYHSTGASESQHF TGTGCCAGCAGTTACCACTCAACAGGGGCTAGTGAGTCCCAGCATTTT
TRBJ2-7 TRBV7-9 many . CASSRDYEQYF TGTGCCAGCAGCCGGGACTACGAGCAGTACTTC
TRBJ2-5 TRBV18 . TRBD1 CASSKTGGLMEETQYF TGTGCCAGCTCAAAAACAGGGGGATTGATGGAGGAGACCCAGTACTTC
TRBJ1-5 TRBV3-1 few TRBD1 CASSQGDRGRQPQHF TGTGCCAGCAGCCAAGGGGACAGGGGGAGGCAGCCCCAGCATTTT
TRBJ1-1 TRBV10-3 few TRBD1 CAIMDRGLNTEAFF TGTGCCATCATGGACAGGGGGCTTAACACTGAAGCTTTCTTT
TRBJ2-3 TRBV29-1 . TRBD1 CSVGRSDRATDTQYF TGCAGCGTGGGACGCTCTGACAGGGCAACAGATACGCAGTATTTT
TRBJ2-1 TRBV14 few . CASSQELVRLSYNEQFF TGTGCCAGCAGCCAAGAACTAGTGAGGCTTTCCTACAATGAGCAGTTCTTC
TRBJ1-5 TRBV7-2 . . CASSSSGVPFNQPQHF TGTGCCAGCAGCTCCTCAGGGGTTCCCTTTAATCAGCCCCAGCATTTT
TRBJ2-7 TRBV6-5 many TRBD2 CASSSRLAGSYEQYF TGTGCCAGCAGTTCGAGACTAGCCGGGTCCTACGAGCAGTACTTC
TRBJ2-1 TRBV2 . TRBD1 CASRLQGAVIHEQFF TGTGCCAGCAGGCTACAGGGGGCGGTTATACATGAGCAGTTCTTC